These 8 T cell receptor beta chains were all obtained from the same sample, sequenced in a study of T cell changes during pregnancy in multiple sclerosis. Data came from immunoSEQ multiplex PCR; TCRdb stores just in-frame clones and leaves some out. Of under 70,000 clones in the sample, 90% to 95% were seen once. This specimen consisted of peripheral blood, obtained in the third trimester of pregnancy. The receptor source for this set is a female donor in good health, enrolled as a control in a pregnancy study.

This chain uses TRBV5-1 with TRBJ2-1; weak D call: TRBD2 (6 bases). Germline CDR1 SGHRS, CDR2 YFSETQ. The CDR3 loop spans 13 amino acids. V shed 5 bases and J shed 6 bases, with 12 bases lying between them. The DNA for the CDR3 is TGCGCCAGCAGTTCCGGGGGACCCAATGAGCAGTTCTTC. Its protein is CASSSGGPNEQFF.

The chain employs TRBV15 and TRBJ1-4; D is ambiguous. V lost 4 bases to trimming and J lost 8 bases, with 14 bases between them. The CDR3 covers 14 residues. Germline V CDR1 and CDR2: LNHNV, YYDKDF (reference sequence). DNA of the CDR3: TGTGCCACCAGCACGCGGCCATTAAGAGAAAAACTGTTTTTT. It yields the protein CATSTRPLREKLFF.

The chain carries TRBV28 and TRBJ1-6; TRBD1 matches at 7 bases. Germline CDR1 MDHEN, CDR2 SYDVKM. V shed 3 bases and J 7 bases; nucleotides not matched to a gene: 3. The CDR3 has 14 amino acids. The CDR3 region is CASSFRGRNSPLHF. In nucleotides, the CDR3 is TGTGCCAGCAGTTTTAGGGGGCGGAATTCACCCCTCCACTTT.

The rearrangement joins TRBV12-2 to TRBJ2-7; TRBD2, as called in the table, went unchecked against the DNA. TRBV12-2 is recorded as a pseudogene. The CDR3 is 15 residues long. CDR3 sequence (DNA): TGTGCAAGTCGCTCCACCACGGGACTAGCGGGTGAGCAGTACTTC. Translation gives CASRSTTGLAGEQYF.

The chain links TRBV7-8 to TRBJ1-5, with a possible D match to TRBD1 (6 bases). Deletions cut 5 bases from V and 6 bases from J, with 17 bases between. Germline CDR1 and CDR2: SGHVS and FQNEAQ. CDR3 length equals 15 residues. The CDR3 DNA reads as TGTGCCAGCAGCGCCGACAGGACCTTTCGTCAGCCCCAGCATTTT. It is translated as CASSADRTFRQPQHF.

Turning to this clone: The junction departs from the called germline gene at one end, perhaps through a read error. The rearrangement uses TRBV28 and TRBJ1-4; 7 nucleotides match TRBD1. The length of the CDR3 is 12 residues. Germline CDR1 is MDHEN and CDR2 is SYDVKM. CDR3: CASSLGQGVWVF. The DNA for the CDR3 is TGTGCCAGCAGTTTAGGGCAGGGGGTGTGGGTTTTT.

The CDR3 nucleotides are TGTGCCAGCAGTTTAGGGCAGGGGTATGGCTACACCTTC. Its translation is CASSLGQGYGYTF. The V gene is TRBV27, the J gene TRBJ1-2; D may be TRBD1 (6 bases). Germline V gives CDR1 MNHEY, CDR2 SMNVEV (reference sequence). The CDR3 is 13 amino acids. V lost 2 bases to trimming and J lost 5 bases, with 9 bases between them.

DNA of the CDR3: TGTGCCTCGAAGGGGAACACCATATATTTT. Amino acid sequence: CASKGNTIYF. The chain recombines TRBV19 with TRBJ1-3; D may be TRBD1 (5 bases). This CDR3 spans 10 amino acids. Germline CDR1 LNHDA, CDR2 SQIVND (reference sequence). Trimming stripped 11 bases from V and 7 bases from J, with 9 bases between. Supplemented by reference TRBV19 and TRBJ1-3, the full variable domain reads DGGITQSPKYLFRKEGQNVTLSCEQNLNHDAMYWYRQDPGQGLRLIYYSQIVNDFQKGDIAEGYSVSREKKESFPLTVTSAQKNPTAFYLCASKGNTIYFGEGSWLTVV.